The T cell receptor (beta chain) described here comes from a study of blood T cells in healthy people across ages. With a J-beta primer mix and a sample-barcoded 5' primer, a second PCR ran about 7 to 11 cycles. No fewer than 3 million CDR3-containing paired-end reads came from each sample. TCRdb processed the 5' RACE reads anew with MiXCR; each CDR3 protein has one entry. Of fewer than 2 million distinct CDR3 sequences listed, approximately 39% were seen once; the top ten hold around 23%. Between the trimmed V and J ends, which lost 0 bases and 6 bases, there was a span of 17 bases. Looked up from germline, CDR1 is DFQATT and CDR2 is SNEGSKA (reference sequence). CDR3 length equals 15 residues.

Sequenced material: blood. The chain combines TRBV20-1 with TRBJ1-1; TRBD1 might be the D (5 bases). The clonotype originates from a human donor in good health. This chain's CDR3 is CSARDAAGGGPEAFF. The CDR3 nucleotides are TGCAGTGCTAGAGATGCTGCCGGGGGTGGCCCTGAAGCTTTCTTT.